Presented here are 32 T cell receptor beta chains from one specimen sequenced in a study of T-cell reconstitution after alpha-beta-depleted transplantation in children. The authors prepared the TCRbeta library with unique molecular identifiers. TCRdb re-called the PCR reads with MiXCR, one entry per CDR3 protein. The repertoire holds 350,000 to 450,000 distinct CDR3 sequences, with roughly 22% as singletons. The sample was PBMCs from the stem cell graft donor, taken from the stem cell graft. The origin of the receptors is a human donor who donated a stem cell graft to a child with acute myeloid leukemia.

V gene TRBV6-5 combines with J gene TRBJ1-2; D remains ambiguous. CDR3 length: 13 amino acids. Per the germline V gene, CDR1 is MNHEY and CDR2 is SVGAGI. Trimming pared 5 bases from V and 4 bases from J, leaving 11 bases between. The CDR3 bases are TGTGCCAGCAGTCCAGCCCCTATCTATGGCTACACCTTC. Its translation: CASSPAPIYGYTF.

V gene TRBV10-3 combines with J gene TRBJ2-1; the match to TRBD2 covers 10 bases. The CDR3 has 16 residues. The V and J ends lost 7 bases and 0 bases, in that order; junction bases with no gene match: 6. Germline CDR1 reads ENHRY; CDR2 reads SYGVKD. CDR3 DNA: TGTGCCATCACCGAAGCGGGAGGGGGCTCCTACAATGAGCAGTTCTTC. Translation: CAITEAGGGSYNEQFF.

The chain has TRBV7-2 and TRBJ2-3; 9 bases match TRBD2. Germline CDR1 and CDR2: SGHTA and FQGNSA. The CDR3 length is 15 residues. V shed 1 base and J 5 bases; nucleotides not matched to a gene: 4. Here the CDR3 reads CASSLGGRAGDTQYF. The CDR3 coding sequence is TGTGCCAGCAGCTTAGGCGGGAGGGCCGGAGATACGCAGTATTTT.

The rearrangement joins TRBV11-1 to TRBJ2-6, with a possible D match to TRBD2 (5 bases). Between the trimmed V and J ends, which lost 5 bases and 0 bases, there was a span of 14 bases. The CDR3 is 17 residues long. CDR1 and CDR2 from the germline V gene are SGHAT and FQDESV (reference sequence). The CDR3 here is CASSPDMRVSGANVLTF. The CDR3 nucleotides read TGTGCCAGCAGCCCGGATATGAGGGTCTCTGGGGCCAACGTCCTGACTTTC.

The chain combines TRBV28 with TRBJ2-7, with no clear D. This CDR3 is 17 amino acids long. Germline CDR1 is MDHEN and CDR2 is SYDVKM. V dropped 3 bases and J dropped 2 bases, with 20 bases sitting between them. CDR3 DNA: TGTGCCAGCAGTTTCGCCAGATCTCTTACAGAAACCTACGAGCAGTACTTC. This sequence encodes CASSFARSLTETYEQYF.

This clonotype was recorded many times. The chain combines TRBV7-8 with TRBJ2-1; a possible D gene is TRBD2 (5 bases). The length of the CDR3 is 15 residues. V lost 6 bases to trimming and J lost 7 bases, with 19 bases between them. Per germline, CDR1 SGHVS and CDR2 FQNEAQ. CDR3 region: CASSSDGDLWNEQFF. The DNA of the CDR3 is TGTGCCAGCAGTTCCGACGGGGATCTTTGGAATGAGCAGTTCTTC.

This clonotype appeared a few times. This sequence joins TRBV5-6 and TRBJ1-2; the D is unclear. Germline lookup yields CDR1 SGHDT and CDR2 YYEEEE. CDR3 length equals 14 residues. Trimming removed 0 bases from V and 5 bases from J, with 11 bases in between. The chain's CDR3 is CASSLGGAQYGYTF. The CDR3 bases are TGTGCCAGCAGCTTGGGTGGAGCACAATATGGCTACACCTTC.

The chain joins TRBV5-1 to TRBJ1-5, with TRBD1 identical over 8 bases. J was trimmed by 6 bases and V by 3 bases; bases with no gene match: 5. In germline, CDR1 is SGHRS, CDR2 YFSETQ. CDR3 length equals 14 residues. The CDR3 DNA follows: TGCGCCAGCAGCTCGGGACAGGATGGTCAGCCCCAGCATTTT. It is translated as CASSSGQDGQPQHF.

The chain combines TRBV20-1 with TRBJ2-7; no clear D. Per germline, CDR1 DFQATT and CDR2 SNEGSKA (reference sequence). The CDR3 has 16 amino acids. V was trimmed by 6 bases and J by 0 bases, leaving 21 bases between them. The DNA for the CDR3 is TGCAGTGCCTTCAACTCGGAGACGCCAAGCTCCTACGAGCAGTACTTC. Translated: CSAFNSETPSSYEQYF.

This clonotype has a count of ten or more. This chain joins TRBV20-1 and TRBJ1-3; D gene uncertain. The CDR3 runs 14 residues. The V gene's germline CDR1 is DFQATT and CDR2 SNEGSKA (reference sequence). V lost 6 bases to trimming and J lost 0 bases, with 12 bases between them. CDR3 sequence: CSAQGQPSGNTIYF. The CDR3 DNA reads TGCAGTGCCCAAGGGCAACCCTCTGGAAACACCATATATTTT.

The chain joins TRBV7-2 to TRBJ2-1, with 7 bases identical to TRBD2. The CDR3 is made up of 14 amino acids. Trimming cost V 5 bases and J 6 bases; bases outside gene matches: 7. Germline CDR1 SGHTA, CDR2 FQGNSA. For the CDR3, the DNA is TGTGCCAGCAGCCCCCTACGGACTAGCAATGAGCAGTTCTTC. Its protein product is CASSPLRTSNEQFF.

This clonotype was observed a few times. V gene TRBV15 combines with J gene TRBJ1-5; 7 bases line up with TRBD1. Trimming at V came to 0 bases and at J to 7 bases, leaving 6 bases not matched to a gene. This CDR3 has 15 amino acids. Germline V gives CDR1 LNHNV, CDR2 YYDKDF (reference sequence). The CDR3 region has the DNA TGTGCCACCAGCAGAGATCCAGGGGGGCACCAGCCCCAGCATTTT. This translates into CATSRDPGGHQPQHF.

This sequence joins TRBV20-1 and TRBJ2-7; 10 nucleotides match TRBD1. The CDR3 runs to 14 residues. The germline V gene has CDR1 DFQATT and CDR2 SNEGSKA (reference sequence). With 2 bases clipped from V and 2 bases from J, the junction kept 3 bases outside the gene matches. This CDR3 is CSARSGQGTYEQYF. As DNA, the CDR3 is TGCAGTGCTAGATCGGGACAGGGGACCTACGAGCAGTACTTC.

The sample holds a few counts of this clonotype. The chain joins TRBV11-3 to TRBJ2-4, with D possibly TRBD2 on 5 matching bases. The V gene lost 5 bases and the J gene lost 9 bases, with 8 bases spanning the gap. CDR1 and CDR2 from the germline V gene are SGHNT and YENEEA. The CDR3 has 11 amino acids. In DNA form, the CDR3 reads TGTGCCAGCAGCCGAGGAGGCATTCAGTACTTC. Translated: CASSRGGIQYF.

The CDR3: CASSLIAGSKNTEAFF. As DNA, the CDR3 is TGTGCCAGCAGTTTAATAGCTGGGTCCAAGAACACTGAAGCTTTCTTT. This rearrangement joins TRBV28 to TRBJ1-1, with unresolved D. V was cut by 2 bases and J by 1 base, with 14 bases left in between. The CDR3 spans 16 residues. The germline gives CDR1 MDHEN, CDR2 SYDVKM.

The sample holds a few counts of this clonotype. The chain links TRBV5-1 to TRBJ2-1; TRBD1 is a possible D gene (6 bases). The CDR3 runs 13 residues. The V end was cut by 3 bases, the J end by 10 bases, with 14 bases between. The germline V gene has CDR1 SGHRS and CDR2 YFSETQ. Here the CDR3 DNA reads TGCGCCAGCAGCTCGCTTATCCAGGGGGAGCAGTTCTTC. It yields the protein CASSSLIQGEQFF.

This clonotype appeared a few times. J is TRBJ2-1 and V is TRBV28; D remains unclear. Germline V CDR1 and CDR2: MDHEN, SYDVKM. The V gene lost 2 bases and the J gene lost 0 bases, with 8 bases spanning the gap. This CDR3 contains 15 residues. CDR3 nucleotide sequence: TGTGCCAGCAGTTTACACGGTACCTCCTACAATGAGCAGTTCTTC. Its translation is CASSLHGTSYNEQFF.

The chain joins TRBV20-1 to TRBJ2-1; 10 bases are a match to TRBD2. CDR1 is DFQATT and CDR2 is SNEGSKA in the germline V gene (reference sequence). The CDR3 spans 20 residues. J was trimmed by 0 bases and V by 0 bases; bases with no gene match: 14. The CDR3 coding sequence is TGCAGTGCTAGAGATGTAAGGCGGAGACTAGCGGGTTCCTCCTACAATGAGCAGTTCTTC. Encoded protein: CSARDVRRRLAGSSYNEQFF.

The table lists this clonotype with many counts. The rearrangement joins TRBV30 to TRBJ2-6; D is uncertain. This CDR3 region has 11 residues. Germline CDR1 reads GTSNPN; CDR2 reads SVGIG (reference sequence). The V end was cut by 1 base, the J end by 5 bases, with 0 bases between. CDR3 region: CAWSGANVLTF. In DNA form, the CDR3 reads TGTGCCTGGAGTGGGGCCAACGTCCTGACTTTC. The whole variable domain, remainder taken from reference TRBV30 and TRBJ2-6, is SQTIHQWPATLVQPVGSPLSLECTVEGTSNPNLYWYRQAAGRGLQLLFYSVGIGQISSEVPQNLSASRPQDRQFILSSKKLLLSDSGFYLCAWSGANVLTFGAGSRLTVL.

The table lists this clonotype with a few counts. The chain links TRBV5-1 to TRBJ2-7; a weak D match, TRBD2 (5 bases). Trimming removed 3 bases from V and 2 bases from J, with 24 bases in between. This CDR3 is built from 18 residues. Per germline, CDR1 SGHRS and CDR2 YFSETQ. CDR3 amino acids: CASSSLALGSAFTYEQYF. The CDR3 DNA reads as TGCGCCAGCAGCTCCCTGGCCCTGGGGAGCGCCTTCACCTACGAGCAGTACTTC.

The rearrangement links TRBV7-2 to TRBJ2-1; no reliable D call. Germline lookup yields CDR1 SGHTA and CDR2 FQGNSA. The CDR3 runs 14 residues. The CDR3 sequence is CAEMASVSYNEQFF. CDR3 in DNA: TGTGCTGAGATGGCCTCCGTCTCCTACAATGAGCAGTTCTTC.

This clonotype has only one observation. The chain combines TRBV7-2 with TRBJ2-2, with a weak D call TRBD1 (7 bases). This CDR3 is built from 17 residues. CDR1 and CDR2 (germline): SGHTA, FQGNSA. Trimming removed 5 bases from V and 3 bases from J, with 19 bases in between. The CDR3: CASSPFVGRGDTGELFF. CDR3 DNA sequence: TGTGCCAGCAGCCCGTTCGTCGGCAGGGGGGACACCGGGGAGCTGTTTTTT.

The V gene is TRBV2, the J gene TRBJ2-7, with a weak D call TRBD2 (5 bases). There are 13 residues in the CDR3. V dropped 8 bases and J dropped 2 bases, with 13 bases sitting between them. CDR1 is SNHLY, CDR2 FYNNEI, per germline. CDR3 region: CASARVFPYEQYF. In DNA form, the CDR3 reads TGTGCCAGCGCGAGGGTCTTCCCCTACGAGCAGTACTTC.

This clonotype was recorded a few times. The chain joins TRBV5-1 to TRBJ2-1; D assignment may be TRBD1 or TRBD2 (5 bases each). Trimming pared 1 base from V and 7 bases from J, leaving 9 bases between. From germline, CDR1 is SGHRS and CDR2 YFSETQ. This CDR3 contains 13 residues. CDR3 sequence reads: CASSLPGTNEQFF. CDR3 coding DNA: TGCGCCAGCAGCTTGCCGGGGACGAATGAGCAGTTCTTC.

This clonotype has a single count. The J gene is TRBJ2-2, the V gene TRBV27; 7 nucleotides align to TRBD1. The junction had 8 bases not matched to a gene; V was cut back by 1 base and J by 3 bases. This CDR3 has 17 residues. Germline V lookup: CDR1 MNHEY, CDR2 SMNVEV (reference sequence). The CDR3 nucleotides are TGTGCCAGCAGTTTATTATTCGACAGGGTCGACACCGGGGAGCTGTTTTTT. Its translation is CASSLLFDRVDTGELFF.

The V gene is TRBV3-1, the J gene TRBJ2-7, with D uncertain. Trimming removed 1 base at V and 5 bases at J, with 9 bases between. The germline CDR1 and CDR2 sequences are LGHDT and YNNKEL (reference sequence). The CDR3 is made up of 13 amino acids. Here the CDR3 reads CASSQVKGHEQYF. The CDR3 region has the DNA TGTGCCAGCAGCCAAGTGAAGGGCCACGAGCAGTACTTC.

This clonotype appeared a few times. The chain has TRBV12-3 or TRBV12-4 and TRBJ1-1; TRBD1 agrees at 8 bases. V shed 7 bases, J shed 2 bases, and the junction held 3 bases outside the gene matches. The CDR3 has 13 amino acids. The CDR3 region is CASKQGGNTEAFF. CDR3 nucleotides: TGTGCCAGCAAACAGGGGGGCAACACTGAAGCTTTCTTT.

The V gene is TRBV12-3 or TRBV12-4, the J gene TRBJ1-4; 12 bases align to TRBD1. The trim removed 4 bases at V and 7 bases at J, leaving 13 bases unmatched. The CDR3 has 18 amino acids. CDR3 protein: CASSSLGQGAISGEKLFF. The CDR3 region has the DNA TGTGCCAGCAGTTCGTTGGGACAGGGGGCGATATCGGGTGAAAAACTGTTTTTT.

This clonotype was picked up a small number of times. The CDR3 loop is CASSLTLQPQHF. DNA of the CDR3: TGTGCCAGCAGTCTTACCCTTCAGCCCCAGCATTTT. The chain has TRBV6-6 and TRBJ1-5; no firm D call. The CDR3 loop spans 12 amino acids. The germline V gene has CDR1 MNHNY and CDR2 SVGAGI (reference sequence). Between the trimmed V and J ends, which lost 5 bases and 6 bases, there was a span of 8 bases.

This clonotype was counted only a few times. The V gene is TRBV3-1, the J gene TRBJ2-2, with D tentatively TRBD1 (6 bases). CDR3 length: 15 residues. Germline CDR1 and CDR2: LGHDT and YNNKEL (reference sequence). V was pared by 4 bases and J by 1 base, with 10 bases between. CDR3 in DNA: TGTGCCAGCAGCCGACAGACAGGGAACACCGGGGAGCTGTTTTTT. Its protein product is CASSRQTGNTGELFF.

This clonotype was counted many times. V is TRBV20-1 and J is TRBJ2-7; 10 nucleotides match TRBD2. This CDR3 comprises 13 residues. The V and J ends lost 3 bases and 6 bases, in that order; junction bases with no gene match: 5. In germline, CDR1 is DFQATT, CDR2 SNEGSKA (reference sequence). CDR3 sequence reads: CSARSLAGVEQYF. The CDR3 DNA is TGCAGTGCTAGGAGTCTAGCGGGAGTCGAGCAGTACTTC.

The V and J genes are TRBV7-9 and TRBJ2-6; D is tentatively TRBD1 or TRBD2 (5 bases each). CDR1 SEHNR and CDR2 FQNEAQ come from the germline V gene (reference sequence). This CDR3 comprises 17 residues. Trimming removed 6 bases from V and 0 bases from J, with 15 bases in between. The chain's CDR3 is CASRGVFSTSGANVLTF. Written as DNA, the CDR3 is TGTGCCAGCAGGGGGGTCTTTTCAACCTCTGGGGCCAACGTCCTGACTTTC.